This T cell receptor (beta chain) comes out of a study of Ad26.COV2.S vaccination and SARS-CoV-2 variants. Study information: The Ad26.COV2.S arm of the COV1001 trial was where the donor was placed.

The assay was immunoSEQ multiplex PCR, and TCRdb's table has in-frame clones only and misses some. The profile shows some 370,000 clones, 83% of them singletons. Sample treatment: 15 to 20 received Ad26.COV2.S at low or high dose, single or two shots; about five received placebo; per-sample allocation not given. Day 63 after the first injection of vaccine or placebo was the sampling time. Adults aged 18-55 years in Boston included the donor. The V end was cut by 1 base, the J end by 1 base, with 4 bases between. Germline loops: CDR1 LGHNA, CDR2 YSLEER. The CDR3 loop spans 13 amino acids. The chain is built from TRBV4-3 and TRBJ1-2, with no clear D. The clonotype originates from a person between 18 and 65 years old who received the Ad26.COV2.S COVID-19 vaccine or a placebo. Sequenced here: peripheral blood, sampled in a trial of Ad26.COV2.S vaccine versus placebo. CDR3 residues: CASSQGLNYGYTF. Written as DNA, the CDR3 is TGCGCCAGCAGCCAAGGCCTTAACTATGGCTACACCTTC.